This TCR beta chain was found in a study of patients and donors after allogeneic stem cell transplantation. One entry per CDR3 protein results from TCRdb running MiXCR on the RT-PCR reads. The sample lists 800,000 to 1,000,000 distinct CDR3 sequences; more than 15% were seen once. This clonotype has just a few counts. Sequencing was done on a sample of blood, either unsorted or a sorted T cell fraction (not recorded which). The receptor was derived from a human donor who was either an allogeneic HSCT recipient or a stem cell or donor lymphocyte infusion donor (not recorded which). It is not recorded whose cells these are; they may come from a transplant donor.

For the CDR3, the DNA is TGTGCTAGTGGCCCTACTGGGGCCAACGTCCTGACTTTC. It codes for CASGPTGANVLTF. The genes are TRBV12-5 and TRBJ2-6; D not resolved. Germline V lookup: CDR1 LGHNT, CDR2 FRNRAP. V gave up 6 bases and J gave up 2 bases, with 5 bases separating them. This CDR3 region has 13 residues. The entire variable domain, with the rest obtained from reference TRBV12-5 and TRBJ2-6, is as follows: DARVTQTPRHKVTEMGQEVTMRCQPILGHNTVFWYRQTMMQGLELLAYFRNRAPLDDSGMPKDRFSAEMPDATLATLKIQPSEPRDSAVYFCASGPTGANVLTFGAGSRLTVL.